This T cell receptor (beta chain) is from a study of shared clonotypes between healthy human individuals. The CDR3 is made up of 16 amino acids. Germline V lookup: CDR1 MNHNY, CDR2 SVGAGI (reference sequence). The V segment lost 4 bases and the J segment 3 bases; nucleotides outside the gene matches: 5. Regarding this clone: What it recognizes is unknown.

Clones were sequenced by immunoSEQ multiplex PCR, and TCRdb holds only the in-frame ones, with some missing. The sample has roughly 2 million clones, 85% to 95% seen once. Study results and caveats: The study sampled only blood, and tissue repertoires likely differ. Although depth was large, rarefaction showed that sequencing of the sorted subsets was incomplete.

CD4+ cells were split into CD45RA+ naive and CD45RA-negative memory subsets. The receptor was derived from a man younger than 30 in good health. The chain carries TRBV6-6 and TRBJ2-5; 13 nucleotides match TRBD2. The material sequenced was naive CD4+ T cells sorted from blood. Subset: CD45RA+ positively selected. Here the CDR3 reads CASSFGLAGAEETQYF. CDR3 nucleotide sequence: TGTGCCAGCAGTTTTGGACTAGCGGGAGCTGAAGAGACCCAGTACTTC.